This entry describes one T cell receptor beta chain. This CDR3 spans 13 amino acids. Per germline, CDR1 SGHTA and CDR2 FQGTGA. J lost 5 bases, V lost 4 bases, and 2 bases had no gene match. This sample was included in a study of CD8 T cells in Susac syndrome. Reverse transcription of roughly 0.45 to 1 ug RNA was performed with random hexamers. TCR beta CDR3 was amplified by immunoSEQ multiplex PCR. This amplification extended across 54 Vbeta and 13 Jbeta segments. Using its own MiXCR run on the immunoSEQ multiplex PCR reads, TCRdb lists one record per CDR3 protein. The sample lists over 95,000 distinct CDR3 sequences; roughly 91% were seen once. The sequenced target, TCR beta, came from blood CD8+ and CD4+ T cells. Purification of the CD8+ and CD4+ T cells relied on negative isolation, and TEMRA cells underwent FACS enrichment.

Sequencing was performed on CD4+ T cells from PBMCs. The TCR originated in a human donor in good health. The V gene is TRBV7-3, the J gene TRBJ2-4, with TRBD1 matching 7 bases. The CDR3 DNA reads TGTGCCAGCAGCTCGCAGGGGGAAAACATTCAGTACTTC. Its translation is CASSSQGENIQYF. The whole variable domain, remainder taken from reference TRBV7-3 and TRBJ2-4, is GAGVSQTPSNKVTEKGKYVELRCDPISGHTALYWYRQSLGQGPEFLIYFQGTGAADDSGLPNDRFFAVRPEGSVSTLKIQRTERGDSAVYLCASSSQGENIQYFGAGTRLSVL.